The rows below give T cell receptor beta chains drawn from one sample of a study of T cells in localized non-small cell lung cancer. Sequencing was performed with immunoSEQ multiplex PCR; in TCRdb, only in-frame clones are kept and a portion is missing. The data contain approximately 15,000 clones, approximately 89% of them seen just once; the ten biggest clones take up over 4%. Sequenced here: peripheral blood, sampled before any cancer treatment. These receptors all come from a woman between 35 and 70 years old with stage I lung adenocarcinoma. Each CDR3 is given with its conserved first and last residue. D genes are given only for firm matches. Clone sizes are given selectively: once, few, many, or a class where the clone is expanded.

few TRBJ2-3 TRBD1 TRBV4-2 TGTGCCAGCAGCCAAGCTGGGAACAGGGGAGGCACAGATACGCAGTATTTT CASSQAGNRGGTDTQYF
NA TRBJ2-5 TRBD1 TRBV5-6 TGTGCCAGCAGCTTAGGACAGGGTAACAATCAAGAGACCCAGTACTTC CASSLGQGNNQETQYF
NA TRBJ1-6 NA TRBV6-5 TGTGCCAGCAGACCAGGGGTTACCTATAATTCACCCCTCCACTTT CASRPGVTYNSPLHF
once TRBJ2-5 NA TRBV7-9 TGTGCCAGCAGCTTAGAAAGGGCGGGAGAGACCCAGTACTTC CASSLERAGETQYF
NA TRBJ2-7 NA TRBV7-8 TGTGCCAGCAGCTTAGCCCCGAGGGGGATTTCCTACGAGCAGTACTTC CASSLAPRGISYEQYF
NA TRBJ2-2 NA TRBV25-1 TGTGCCAGCAGTGAATCAAGCGAGGGTTACACCGGGGAGCTGTTTTTT CASSESSEGYTGELFF
NA TRBJ1-2 TRBD1 TRBV10-3 TGTGCCATCAGCGGGACAGGCGTCTATGGCTACACCTTC CAISGTGVYGYTF
NA TRBJ1-2 NA TRBV5-6 TGTGCCAGCAGCTTGGAAGGGTTATGGGGCTACACCTTC CASSLEGLWGYTF
NA TRBJ1-2 TRBD1 TRBV2 TGTGCCAGCCTTTTGACAGGGTCCGATGGCTACACCTTC CASLLTGSDGYTF
NA TRBJ2-7 NA TRBV6-1 TGTGCCAGCAGAATCGGGACATCCGGCGAGCAGTACTTC CASRIGTSGEQYF
NA TRBJ1-1 NA TRBV11-2 TGTGCCAGCAGCTTAATCACAGGGAGTTACACTGAAGCTTTCTTT CASSLITGSYTEAFF
NA TRBJ2-1 TRBD2 TRBV27 TGTGCCAGCAGTTTCTTAGCGGGGGACTACAATGAGCAGTTCTTC CASSFLAGDYNEQFF
NA TRBJ1-1 NA TRBV11-2 TGTGCCAGCAGCTTCTGGGCGGTGGGGCAGCAGACTCTGAACACTGAAGCTTTCTTT CASSFWAVGQQTLNTEAFF
NA TRBJ1-4 TRBD1 TRBV6-6 TGTGCCAGCAGTCCAACAGGGGCGGATGAAAAACTGTTTTTT CASSPTGADEKLFF
NA TRBJ1-1 TRBD1 TRBV27 TGTGCCAGCAGCAGTGGGACAGGGGCGAACACTGAAGCTTTCTTT CASSSGTGANTEAFF
NA TRBJ1-3 NA TRBV7-2 TGTGCCAGCAGCCTGACGCCTCTTGGACAGAGATCTGGAAACACCATATATTTT CASSLTPLGQRSGNTIYF
NA TRBJ2-3 NA TRBV28 TGTGCCAGCAGTTCCCCCCCTATCCCCACGAGCACAGATACGCAGTATTTT CASSSPPIPTSTDTQYF
NA TRBJ2-2 NA TRBV6-4 TGTGCCAGCAGTGACAGGGGGACCGGGGAGCTGTTTTTT CASSDRGTGELFF
NA TRBJ1-4 NA TRBV7-2 TGTGCCAGCAGCTCCGGACGGAGTAATGAAAAACTGTTTTTT CASSSGRSNEKLFF
once TRBJ2-7 TRBD1 TRBV30 TGTGCCCGGGACGAGGGGGCCTCCTACGAGCAGTACTTC CARDEGASYEQYF
NA TRBJ1-2 TRBD1 TRBV5-4 TGTGCCAGCAGCTTGGAACGGACAGGGCGCTACACCTTC CASSLERTGRYTF
NA TRBJ1-4 TRBD1 TRBV30 TGTGCCTGGAGACGACAGGGAGGTGAAAAACTGTTTTTT CAWRRQGGEKLFF
NA TRBJ2-2 NA TRBV5-5 TGTGCCAGCAGCTTGGGAGGTGTCAGTACCGGGGAGCTGTTTTTT CASSLGGVSTGELFF
NA TRBJ1-2 NA TRBV30 TGTGCCTGGAGTGTGGAGTTCGGGTCGCAGGGCTACACCTTC CAWSVEFGSQGYTF
NA TRBJ2-5 NA TRBV25-1 TGTGCCAGCAGTGATGCCCCGAGAGAGACCCAGTACTTC CASSDAPRETQYF
NA TRBJ1-2 TRBD1 TRBV5-1 TGCGCCAGCAGCTACCTCGTGGACAGGCCCCACTATGGCTACACCTTC CASSYLVDRPHYGYTF
NA TRBJ1-4 TRBD1 TRBV4-1 TGCGCCAGCAGCCAAGTGGGACAGATGAAGGAACTGTTTTTT CASSQVGQMKELFF
NA TRBJ1-1 NA TRBV11-2 TGTGCCAGCAGCCACCCCTGGCGGGGTATCACTGAAGCTTTCTTT CASSHPWRGITEAFF
NA TRBJ1-1 NA TRBV12-5 TGTGCTAGTGGTTTGGTCATATTAGGGGTCCGTGTCACTGAAGCTTTCTTT CASGLVILGVRVTEAFF
NA TRBJ1-2 NA TRBV25-1 TGTGCCAGCAGTGGCGGCTATGGCTACACCTTC CASSGGYGYTF
NA TRBJ2-7 NA TRBV2 TGTGCCAGCAGTGACACGTTCAACTCCTACGAGCAGTACTTC CASSDTFNSYEQYF
NA TRBJ1-5 NA TRBV7-2 TGTGCCAGCAGCTTATGGGGGGGGCTGAGCAATCAGCCCCAGCATTTT CASSLWGGLSNQPQHF
NA TRBJ2-5 TRBD1 TRBV7-2 TGTGCCAGCAGCTCCCGGGACAGCTACCAAGAGACCCAGTACTTC CASSSRDSYQETQYF
NA TRBJ2-3 TRBD2 TRBV6-5 TGTGCCAGCAGCGGTGGGGCTAGCGGGGAACGTACGCAGTATTTT CASSGGASGERTQYF
NA TRBJ1-1 NA TRBV6-6 TGTGCCAGCAGTTCCCTTTCGAACACTGAAGCTTTCTTT CASSSLSNTEAFF
few TRBJ2-1 NA TRBV10-1 TGCGCCAGCAGTGAGTCGCCGAACAATGAGCAGTTCTTC CASSESPNNEQFF